This T cell receptor (beta chain) was profiled in a study of T cells in Graves' hyperthyroidism and ophthalmopathy. Study in general: Specimen type is peripheral blood, collected at initial diagnosis prior to any treatment.

V trimming: 3 bases; J trimming: 3 bases; junction bases outside the gene matches: 3. This CDR3 has 14 amino acids. CDR1 is MDHEN, CDR2 SYDVKM, per germline. Reasons for excluding patients were uncontrolled infection, other autoimmune disease, pregnancy or lactation. The authors obtained PBMCs from about 9 ml of fresh peripheral blood. This clonotype was counted many times. Amplification targeted TCR beta CDR3 regions from RNA transcripts. Initially, a first-round RT-PCR of the TCR CDR3 employed the HTBI primer set. TCRdb fed the multiplex PCR reads into MiXCR, producing one record per CDR3 protein. Seen here are 650,000 to 700,000 distinct CDR3 sequences, approximately 15% observed once, and the top ten hold 15% to 17%.

The chain uses TRBV28 and TRBJ2-3; 7 nucleotides match TRBD1. Sample: blood. The TCR sequence derives from a man over 45 with Graves' hyperthyroidism. DNA of the CDR3: TGTGCCAGCAGTTTGACAGGGAGTACAGATACGCAGTATTTT. Its translation is CASSLTGSTDTQYF. Full variable domain (outside the CDR3, taken from reference TRBV28 and TRBJ2-3): DVKVTQSSRYLVKRTGEKVFLECVQDMDHENMFWYRQDPGLGLRLIYFSYDVKMKEKGDIPEGYSVSREKKERFSLILESASTNQTSMYLCASSLTGSTDTQYFGPGTRLTVL.